The sequence of this TCR beta chain was determined in a study of OX40 agonist ivuxolimab in advanced cancers. The table came from immunoSEQ multiplex PCR; TCRdb's copy has only in-frame clones and leaves some out. The table includes more than 80,000 clones, around 94% detected once. This CDR3 contains 13 residues. V shed 0 bases and J shed 2 bases, with 4 bases lying between them. CDR1 SGHRS and CDR2 YFSETQ come from the germline V gene. The input for sequencing was CD4+ or CD8+ T cells sorted from blood, taken in a trial of the OX40 agonist ivuxolimab. This receptor was taken from an adult with an advanced solid tumor such as melanoma, head and neck, liver or kidney cancer. V is TRBV5-1 and J is TRBJ2-3; D gene unclear. CDR3 residues: CASSLGNTDTQYF. The CDR3 nucleotides are TGCGCCAGCAGCTTGGGCAACACAGATACGCAGTATTTT. The complete variable domain, with remaining parts taken from reference TRBV5-1 and TRBJ2-3, reads KAGVTQTPRYLIKTRGQQVTLSCSPISGHRSVSWYQQTPGQGLQFLFEYFSETQRNKGNFPGRFSGRQFSNSRSEMNVSTLELGDSALYLCASSLGNTDTQYFGPGTRLTVL.